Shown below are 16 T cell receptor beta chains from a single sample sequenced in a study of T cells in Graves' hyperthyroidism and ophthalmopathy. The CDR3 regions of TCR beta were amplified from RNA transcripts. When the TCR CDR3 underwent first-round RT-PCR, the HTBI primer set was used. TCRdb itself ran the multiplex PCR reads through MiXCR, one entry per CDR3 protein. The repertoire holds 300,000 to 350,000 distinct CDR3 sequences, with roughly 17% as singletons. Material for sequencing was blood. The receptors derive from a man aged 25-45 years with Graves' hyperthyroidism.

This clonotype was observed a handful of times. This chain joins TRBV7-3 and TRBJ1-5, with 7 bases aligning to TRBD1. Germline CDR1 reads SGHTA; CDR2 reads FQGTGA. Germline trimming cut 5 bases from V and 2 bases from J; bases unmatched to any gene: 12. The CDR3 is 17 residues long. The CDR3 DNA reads TGTGCCAGCAGCCCTAACCACCGAGACAGGGGCAATCAGCCCCAGCATTTT. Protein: CASSPNHRDRGNQPQHF.

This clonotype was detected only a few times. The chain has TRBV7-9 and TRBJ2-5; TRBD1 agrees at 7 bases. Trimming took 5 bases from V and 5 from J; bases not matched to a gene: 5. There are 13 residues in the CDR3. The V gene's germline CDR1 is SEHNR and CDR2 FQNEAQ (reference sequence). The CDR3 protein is CASSIGGVETQYF. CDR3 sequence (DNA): TGTGCCAGCAGCATAGGGGGCGTGGAGACCCAGTACTTC.

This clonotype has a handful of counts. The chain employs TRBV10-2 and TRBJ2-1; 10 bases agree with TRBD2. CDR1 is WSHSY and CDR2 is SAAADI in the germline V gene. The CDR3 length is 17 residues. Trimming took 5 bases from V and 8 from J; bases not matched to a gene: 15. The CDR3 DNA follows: TGCGCCAGCAGTCCCCCCCGCGGGACTAGCGTGGACGATGAGCAGTTCTTC. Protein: CASSPPRGTSVDDEQFF.

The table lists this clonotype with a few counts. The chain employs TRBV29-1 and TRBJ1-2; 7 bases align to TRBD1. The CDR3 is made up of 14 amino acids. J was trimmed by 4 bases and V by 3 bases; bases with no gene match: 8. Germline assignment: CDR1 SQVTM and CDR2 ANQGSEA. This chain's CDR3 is CSVDLGDSRYGYTF. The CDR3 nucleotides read TGCAGCGTTGATCTTGGGGACAGTCGCTATGGCTACACCTTC.

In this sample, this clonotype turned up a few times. CDR3 sequence reads: CASTGDSGTYNSPLHF. CDR3 bases: TGTGCCAGCACAGGGGACTCGGGGACCTATAATTCACCCCTCCACTTT. The chain uses TRBV28 and TRBJ1-6; a possible D gene is TRBD1 (6 bases). The length of the CDR3 is 16 residues. Germline V gene data show CDR1 as MDHEN and CDR2 as SYDVKM. V lost 7 bases, J lost 2 bases, and 15 bases lay in between.

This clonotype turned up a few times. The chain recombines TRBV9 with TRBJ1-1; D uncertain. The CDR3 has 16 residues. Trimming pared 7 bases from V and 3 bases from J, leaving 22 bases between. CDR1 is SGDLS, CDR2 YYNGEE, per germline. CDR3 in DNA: TGTGCCAGCTCCGAAAGTGGGTCCCCTATATACACTGAAGCTTTCTTT. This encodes CASSESGSPIYTEAFF.

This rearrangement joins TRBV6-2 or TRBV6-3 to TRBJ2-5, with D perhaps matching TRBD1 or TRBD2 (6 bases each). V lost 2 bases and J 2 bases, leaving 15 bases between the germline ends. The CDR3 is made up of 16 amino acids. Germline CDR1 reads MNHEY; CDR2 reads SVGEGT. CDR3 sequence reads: CASSYPYKGGQETQYF. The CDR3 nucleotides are TGTGCCAGCAGTTACCCCTACAAAGGGGGGCAAGAGACCCAGTACTTC.

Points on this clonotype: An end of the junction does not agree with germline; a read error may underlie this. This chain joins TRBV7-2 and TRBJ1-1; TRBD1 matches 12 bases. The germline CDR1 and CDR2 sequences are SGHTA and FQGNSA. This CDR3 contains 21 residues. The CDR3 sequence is CASSKPPRDRGLMFVVTEASF. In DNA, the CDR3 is TGTGCCAGCAGCAAGCCCCCCCGGGACAGGGGGCTTATGTTTGTGGTCACTGAAGCTTCCTTT.

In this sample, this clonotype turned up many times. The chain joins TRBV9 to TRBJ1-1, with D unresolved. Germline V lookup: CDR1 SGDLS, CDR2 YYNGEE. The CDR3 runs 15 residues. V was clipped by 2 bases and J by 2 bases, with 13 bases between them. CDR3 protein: CASSVSSGGNTEAFF. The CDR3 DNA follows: TGTGCCAGCAGCGTTTCTTCGGGAGGCAACACTGAAGCTTTCTTT.

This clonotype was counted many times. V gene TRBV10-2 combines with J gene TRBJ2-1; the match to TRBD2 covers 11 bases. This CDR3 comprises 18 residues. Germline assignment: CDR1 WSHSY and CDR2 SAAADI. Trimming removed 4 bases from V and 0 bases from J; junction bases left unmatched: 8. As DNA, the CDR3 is TGCGCCAGCAGTGCGACTAGCGGGAACCCGGCCTCCTACAATGAGCAGTTCTTC. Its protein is CASSATSGNPASYNEQFF.

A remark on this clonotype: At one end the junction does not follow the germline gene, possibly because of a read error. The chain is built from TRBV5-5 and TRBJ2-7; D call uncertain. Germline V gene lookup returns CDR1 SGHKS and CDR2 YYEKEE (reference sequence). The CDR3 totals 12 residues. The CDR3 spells CASSLGAYERYF. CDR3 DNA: TGTGCCAGCAGCTTGGGAGCCTACGAGCGGTACTTC.

CDR3 residues: CASSFQGFNTGELFF. The CDR3 DNA follows: TGTGCCAGCAGCTTCCAAGGTTTTAACACCGGGGAGCTGTTTTTT. This sequence joins TRBV5-8 and TRBJ2-2; D not certain. This CDR3 contains 15 residues. Germline V lookup: CDR1 SGHTS, CDR2 YDEGEE. V was shortened by 2 bases and J by 2 bases, with 10 bases between the two germline ends.

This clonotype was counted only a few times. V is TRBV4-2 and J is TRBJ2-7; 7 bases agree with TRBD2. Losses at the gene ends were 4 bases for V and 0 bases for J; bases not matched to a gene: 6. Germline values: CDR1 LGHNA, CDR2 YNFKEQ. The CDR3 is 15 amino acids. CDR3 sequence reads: CASSRGEGSSYEQYF. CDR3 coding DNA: TGTGCCAGCAGCCGGGGGGAGGGGAGCTCCTACGAGCAGTACTTC.

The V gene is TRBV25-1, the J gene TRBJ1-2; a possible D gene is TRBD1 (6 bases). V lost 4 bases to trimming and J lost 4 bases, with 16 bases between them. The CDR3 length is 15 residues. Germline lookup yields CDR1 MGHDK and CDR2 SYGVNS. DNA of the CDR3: TGTGCCAGCAGTGTAGCGGGGGCGGCGAGCTATGGCTACACCTTC. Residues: CASSVAGAASYGYTF.

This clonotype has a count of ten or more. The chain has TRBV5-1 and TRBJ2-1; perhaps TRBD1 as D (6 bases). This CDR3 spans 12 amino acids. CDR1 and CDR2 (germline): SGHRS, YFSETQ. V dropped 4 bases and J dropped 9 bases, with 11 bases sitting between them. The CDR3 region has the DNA TGCGCCAGCAGCCAGGTCAGGGGTGAGCAGTTCTTC. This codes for CASSQVRGEQFF. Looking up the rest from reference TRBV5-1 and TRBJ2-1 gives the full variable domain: KAGVTQTPRYLIKTRGQQVTLSCSPISGHRSVSWYQQTPGQGLQFLFEYFSETQRNKGNFPGRFSGRQFSNSRSEMNVSTLELGDSALYLCASSQVRGEQFFGPGTRLTVL.

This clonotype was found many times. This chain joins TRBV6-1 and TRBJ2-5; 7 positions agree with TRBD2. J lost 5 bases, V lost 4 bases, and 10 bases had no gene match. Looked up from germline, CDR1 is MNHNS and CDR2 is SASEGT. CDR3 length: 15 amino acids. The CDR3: CASSGGLAVRETQYF. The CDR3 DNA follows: TGTGCCAGCAGTGGCGGGCTAGCGGTGAGGGAGACCCAGTACTTC.